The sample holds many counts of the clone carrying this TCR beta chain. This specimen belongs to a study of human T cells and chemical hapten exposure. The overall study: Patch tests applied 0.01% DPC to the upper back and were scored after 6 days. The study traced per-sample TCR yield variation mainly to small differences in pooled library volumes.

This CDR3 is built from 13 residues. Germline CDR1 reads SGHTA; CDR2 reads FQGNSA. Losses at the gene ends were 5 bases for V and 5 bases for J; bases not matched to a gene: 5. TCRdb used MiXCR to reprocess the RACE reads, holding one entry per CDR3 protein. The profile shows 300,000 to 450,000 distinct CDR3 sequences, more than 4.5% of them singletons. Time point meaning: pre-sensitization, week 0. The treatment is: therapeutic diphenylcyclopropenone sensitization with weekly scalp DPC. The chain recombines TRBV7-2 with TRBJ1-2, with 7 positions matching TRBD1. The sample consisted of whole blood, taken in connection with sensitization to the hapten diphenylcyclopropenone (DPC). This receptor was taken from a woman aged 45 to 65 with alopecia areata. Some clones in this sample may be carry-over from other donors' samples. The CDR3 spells CASSPQTGYGYTF. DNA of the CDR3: TGTGCCAGCAGCCCTCAGACAGGGTATGGCTACACCTTC. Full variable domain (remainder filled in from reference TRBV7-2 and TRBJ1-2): GAGVSQSPSNKVTEKGKDVELRCDPISGHTALYWYRQSLGQGLEFLIYFQGNSAPDKSGLPSDRFSAERTGGSVSTLTIQRTQQEDSAVYLCASSPQTGYGYTFGSGTRLTVV.